This note documents a single TCR beta chain sequence. Its cognate antigen is unknown. This record comes from a study of OX40 agonist ivuxolimab in advanced cancers. Study in general: The eligibility criteria allowed prior anti-PD-1, anti-PD-L1 or anti-CTLA-4 therapy, and approximately 38% had some. The study's findings and limits: What antigens the expanded peripheral T cells recognized was never established.

V was pared by 7 bases and J by 1 base, with 7 bases of the junction left unmatched. The CDR3 sequence is 14 residues long. Germline CDR1 SEHNR, CDR2 FQNEAQ (reference sequence). Some clones are missing from TCRdb's copy, which holds only in-frame ones; the method was immunoSEQ multiplex PCR. In the table there are roughly 42,000 clones, around 85% of which are singletons. The sequence came from an adult with an advanced solid tumor such as melanoma, head and neck, liver or kidney cancer. This chain connects TRBV7-9 to TRBJ2-7; TRBD2 agrees at 7 bases. The specimen was CD4+ or CD8+ T cells sorted from blood, collected in a trial of the OX40 agonist ivuxolimab. CDR3 amino acids: CASISGTSSYEQYF. For the CDR3, the DNA is TGTGCCAGCATCAGCGGGACCTCATCCTACGAGCAGTACTTC.